Listed below are T cell receptor beta chains from one sample, sequenced in a study of cytomegalovirus exposure and HLA in healthy donors. This table comes from immunoSEQ multiplex PCR, and its TCRdb copy is limited to in-frame clones, with some not included. Among tens of thousands of clones, around 74% were seen once, and the ten largest hold roughly 6.3%. Material for sequencing was PBMCs. Every receptor here comes from a young man in good health and CMV-seronegative. CDR3s include the opening cysteine and the closing phenylalanine or tryptophan. The D gene is left open where the match is weak. Only part of the rows carry a size: once, few, many, or a class if the clone is expanded.

J: TRBJ2-7; V: TRBV29-1; D: TRBD2; size: -; CDR3: CSATSGSDEQYF; DNA: TGCAGCGCAACTAGCGGGAGTGACGAGCAGTACTTC
J: TRBJ2-7; V: TRBV7-2; D: -; size: -; CDR3: CASTLSRGSYEQYF; DNA: TGTGCCAGCACCCTTAGTCGGGGTTCCTACGAGCAGTACTTC
J: TRBJ2-1; V: TRBV7-6; D: TRBD1; size: few; CDR3: CASSLEGTGRNEQFF; DNA: TGTGCCAGCAGCTTAGAGGGGACAGGACGCAATGAGCAGTTCTTC
J: TRBJ1-2; V: TRBV5-4; D: TRBD1; size: few; CDR3: CASSPTGSNYGYTF; DNA: TGTGCCAGCAGCCCGACAGGGTCTAACTATGGCTACACCTTC
J: TRBJ2-7; V: TRBV4-1; D: TRBD2; size: -; CDR3: CASSQGTSGRSTYEQYF; DNA: TGCGCCAGCAGCCAAGGGACTAGCGGGAGGTCCACCTACGAGCAGTACTTC
J: TRBJ2-7; V: TRBV6-1; D: -; size: -; CDR3: CASSEVFLPPYEQYF; DNA: TGTGCCAGCAGTGAAGTTTTTCTCCCTCCCTACGAGCAGTACTTC
J: TRBJ2-7; V: TRBV7-7; D: TRBD1; size: once; CDR3: CASSLAQGEYEQYF; DNA: TGTGCCAGCAGCTTAGCACAGGGGGAATACGAGCAGTACTTC
J: TRBJ2-7; V: TRBV5-1; D: TRBD2; size: -; CDR3: CASSEGTSGSGEQYF; DNA: TGCGCCAGCAGCGAGGGGACTAGCGGGAGTGGCGAGCAGTACTTC
J: TRBJ2-7; V: TRBV5-6; D: -; size: -; CDR3: CASSFRTALGGEQYF; DNA: TGTGCCAGCAGCTTTCGAACGGCTCTTGGGGGGGAGCAGTACTTC
J: TRBJ2-2; V: TRBV11-2; D: TRBD1; size: -; CDR3: CASSLRTGGRTGELFF; DNA: TGTGCCAGCAGCTTGAGAACAGGGGGCCGGACCGGGGAGCTGTTTTTT
J: TRBJ1-2; V: TRBV4-1; D: TRBD1; size: -; CDR3: CASSQGTGLYGYTF; DNA: TGCGCCAGCAGCCAAGGGACAGGGCTCTATGGCTACACCTTC
J: TRBJ2-1; V: TRBV6-1; D: -; size: once; CDR3: CASLNYRDSYNEQFF; DNA: TGTGCCAGCCTTAACTACCGGGATTCCTACAATGAGCAGTTCTTC
J: TRBJ2-1; V: TRBV2; D: -; size: -; CDR3: CASSEGYFGEMEQFF; DNA: TGTGCCAGCAGTGAAGGGTATTTCGGAGAAATGGAGCAGTTCTTC
J: TRBJ2-5; V: TRBV6-5; D: TRBD1; size: few; CDR3: CASSRDRQETQYF; DNA: TGTGCCAGCAGTAGGGACAGACAAGAGACCCAGTACTTC
J: TRBJ2-7; V: TRBV10-1; D: TRBD1; size: -; CDR3: CASSAIGQGGEQYF; DNA: TGCGCCAGCAGTGCAATAGGACAGGGAGGCGAGCAGTACTTC
J: TRBJ2-7; V: TRBV2; D: TRBD1; size: few; CDR3: CASIVPGQNFNEQYF; DNA: TGTGCCAGTATAGTTCCGGGACAGAATTTCAACGAGCAGTACTTC
J: TRBJ1-2; V: TRBV30; D: -; size: -; CDR3: CAWSRGVSRSPLASYGYTF; DNA: TGTGCCTGGAGCCGGGGAGTTAGCCGGTCTCCTTTAGCAAGCTATGGCTACACCTTC
J: TRBJ2-3; V: TRBV7-6; D: TRBD2; size: -; CDR3: CASSSRTSGGTDTQYF; DNA: TGTGCCAGCAGCAGCCGGACTAGCGGGGGCACAGATACGCAGTATTTT
J: TRBJ1-5; V: TRBV2; D: -; size: -; CDR3: CASSEASGLSGSQPQHF; DNA: TGTGCCAGCAGTGAAGCGAGTGGATTGTCAGGGTCTCAGCCCCAGCATTTT
J: TRBJ2-1; V: TRBV5-1; D: TRBD2; size: once; CDR3: CASSLGLAGAAPPNEQFF; DNA: TGCGCCAGCAGCTTGGGACTAGCGGGAGCCGCCCCCCCCAATGAGCAGTTCTTC
J: TRBJ1-2; V: TRBV4-2; D: TRBD1; size: -; CDR3: CASSQPGQGLYGYTF; DNA: TGTGCCAGCAGCCAACCGGGACAGGGATTGTATGGCTACACCTTC
J: TRBJ2-3; V: TRBV4-1; D: TRBD2; size: -; CDR3: CASSPSLWSSGRGADTQYF; DNA: TGCGCCAGCAGCCCCTCCCTGTGGTCTAGCGGGAGGGGCGCAGATACGCAGTATTTT
J: TRBJ2-1; V: TRBV7-9; D: TRBD2; size: -; CDR3: CASSLGGVAGGGYNEQFF; DNA: TGTGCCAGCAGCTTAGGGGGGGTAGCGGGAGGCGGCTACAATGAGCAGTTCTTC
J: TRBJ2-5; V: TRBV2; D: TRBD2; size: -; CDR3: CATRQAGRSQETQYF; DNA: TGTGCCACCCGACAAGCGGGACGGAGCCAAGAGACCCAGTACTTC
J: TRBJ2-7; V: TRBV2; D: -; size: -; CDR3: CASKKGLSGQGRRFYEQYF; DNA: TGTGCCAGCAAGAAGGGGTTAAGCGGGCAGGGCAGGAGGTTCTACGAGCAGTACTTC
J: TRBJ2-7; V: TRBV5-1; D: TRBD1; size: -; CDR3: CASSENPGQGIYEQYF; DNA: TGCGCCAGCAGCGAGAATCCGGGACAGGGGATCTACGAGCAGTACTTC
J: TRBJ2-7; V: TRBV6-1; D: TRBD1; size: once; CDR3: CASIQGASYEQYF; DNA: TGTGCCAGCATACAGGGGGCTTCCTACGAGCAGTACTTC
J: TRBJ1-4; V: TRBV18; D: -; size: -; CDR3: CASSPLSGPGEKLFF; DNA: TGTGCCAGCTCACCATTGTCAGGGCCCGGCGAAAAACTGTTTTTT
J: TRBJ2-7; V: TRBV11-1; D: TRBD1; size: -; CDR3: CASSHVDRNSYEQYF; DNA: TGTGCCAGCAGCCACGTGGACAGGAACTCCTACGAGCAGTACTTC
J: TRBJ2-3; V: TRBV19; D: -; size: -; CDR3: CASGGGFVGTDTQYF; DNA: TGTGCCAGCGGAGGCGGGTTTGTTGGTACAGATACGCAGTATTTT
J: TRBJ1-1; V: TRBV7-9; D: -; size: -; CDR3: CASSSGAENTEAFF; DNA: TGTGCCAGCAGCTCAGGGGCTGAGAACACTGAAGCTTTCTTT
J: TRBJ2-2; V: TRBV10-3; D: TRBD2; size: once; CDR3: CAIWTSGSAGELFF; DNA: TGTGCCATCTGGACTAGCGGGAGTGCCGGGGAGCTGTTTTTT
J: TRBJ2-2; V: TRBV5-1; D: TRBD2; size: -; CDR3: CASKGLAEENTGELFF; DNA: TGCGCCAGCAAGGGACTAGCGGAAGAGAACACCGGGGAGCTGTTTTTT
J: TRBJ1-1; V: TRBV6-1; D: TRBD1; size: -; CDR3: CASSEPTGVTEAFF; DNA: TGTGCCAGCAGCGAACCGACAGGGGTCACTGAAGCTTTCTTT
J: TRBJ2-2; V: TRBV2; D: -; size: few; CDR3: CASSEVRATGELFF; DNA: TGTGCCAGCAGTGAAGTCAGGGCCACCGGGGAGCTGTTTTTT
J: TRBJ2-2; V: TRBV6-5; D: TRBD2; size: -; CDR3: CASNARAGGAGELFF; DNA: TGTGCCAGCAACGCACGGGCGGGAGGGGCCGGGGAGCTGTTTTTT
J: TRBJ2-1; V: TRBV11-3; D: TRBD2; size: -; CDR3: CASSARSGRASNEQFF; DNA: TGTGCCAGCAGCGCACGTAGCGGGAGGGCCTCCAATGAGCAGTTCTTC
J: TRBJ1-1; V: TRBV5-1; D: -; size: few; CDR3: CASSLEPQNTEAFF; DNA: TGCGCCAGCAGCTTGGAACCACAGAACACTGAAGCTTTCTTT
J: TRBJ1-5; V: TRBV5-8; D: -; size: -; CDR3: CASSSIRQSNQPQHF; DNA: TGTGCCAGCAGCTCTATTAGACAGAGCAATCAGCCCCAGCATTTT
J: TRBJ2-2; V: TRBV6-4; D: TRBD2; size: -; CDR3: CASSEAAGGHTGELFF; DNA: TGTGCCAGCAGTGAGGCAGCGGGAGGACACACCGGGGAGCTGTTTTTT
J: TRBJ2-1; V: TRBV7-6; D: -; size: -; CDR3: CASSLAGLFSYNEQFF; DNA: TGTGCCAGCAGCTTAGCGGGGCTCTTCTCCTACAATGAGCAGTTCTTC
J: TRBJ2-1; V: TRBV11-2; D: -; size: -; CDR3: CASAAQGGYNEQFF; DNA: TGTGCCAGCGCCGCGCAGGGGGGATACAATGAGCAGTTCTTC
J: TRBJ2-1; V: TRBV27; D: -; size: -; CDR3: CASSRERHNEQFF; DNA: TGTGCCAGCTCCCGGGAGCGCCACAATGAGCAGTTCTTC
J: TRBJ2-2; V: TRBV19; D: -; size: -; CDR3: CASSIEFTGELFF; DNA: TGTGCCAGTAGTATTGAGTTCACCGGGGAGCTGTTTTTT
J: TRBJ1-3; V: TRBV10-2; D: -; size: -; CDR3: CASRDLRDTLSSGNTIYF; DNA: TGCGCCAGCAGAGATCTCCGGGACACTCTTAGCTCTGGAAACACCATATATTTT